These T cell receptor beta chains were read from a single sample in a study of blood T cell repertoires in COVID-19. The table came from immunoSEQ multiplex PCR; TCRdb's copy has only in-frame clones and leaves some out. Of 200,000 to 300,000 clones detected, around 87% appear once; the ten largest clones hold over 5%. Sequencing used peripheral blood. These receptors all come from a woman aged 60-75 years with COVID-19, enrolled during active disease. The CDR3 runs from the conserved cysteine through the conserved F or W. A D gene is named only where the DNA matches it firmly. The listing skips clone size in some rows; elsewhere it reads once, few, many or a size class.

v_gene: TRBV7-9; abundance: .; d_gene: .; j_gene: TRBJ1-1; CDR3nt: TGTGCCAGCAGCTTAGGCCGCAAACGCGGGGTCACTGAAGCTTTCTTT; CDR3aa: CASSLGRKRGVTEAFF
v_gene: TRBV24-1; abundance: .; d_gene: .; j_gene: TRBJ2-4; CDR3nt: TGTGCCATCAGTGCAGGGGGGGCCAAAAACATTCAGTACTTC; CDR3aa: CAISAGGAKNIQYF
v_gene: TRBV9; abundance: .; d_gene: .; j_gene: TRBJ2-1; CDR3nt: TGTGCCAGCAGCCCCCAGGGCCTTGCCAACAATGAGCAGTTCTTC; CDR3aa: CASSPQGLANNEQFF
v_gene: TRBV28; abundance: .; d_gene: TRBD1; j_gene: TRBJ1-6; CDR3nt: TGTGCCAGCAGTCTCCGGGACAGGGATAATTCACCCCTCCACTTT; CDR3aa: CASSLRDRDNSPLHF
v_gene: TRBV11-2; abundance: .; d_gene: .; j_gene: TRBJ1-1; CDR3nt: TGTGCCACCGGAGGGGCGGCCAACACTGAAGCTTTCTTT; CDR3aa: CATGGAANTEAFF
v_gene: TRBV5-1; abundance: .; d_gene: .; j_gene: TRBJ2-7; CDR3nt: TGCGCCAGCAGCGCCAACAGGGAGCGCTACGAGCAGTACTTC; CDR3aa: CASSANRERYEQYF
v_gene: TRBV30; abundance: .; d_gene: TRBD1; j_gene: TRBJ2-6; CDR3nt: TGTGCCTGGGACAGGGGGAACTCTGGGGCCAACGTCCTGACTTTC; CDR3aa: CAWDRGNSGANVLTF
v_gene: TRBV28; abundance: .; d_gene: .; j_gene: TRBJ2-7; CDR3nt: TGTGCCAGCAGGGGGGAGGGGACACCCTACGAGCAGTACTTC; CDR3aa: CASRGEGTPYEQYF
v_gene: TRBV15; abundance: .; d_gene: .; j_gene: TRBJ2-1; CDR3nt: TGTGCCACCAGCAGAGATCCGGGAGATTACAATGAGCAGTTCTTC; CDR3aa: CATSRDPGDYNEQFF
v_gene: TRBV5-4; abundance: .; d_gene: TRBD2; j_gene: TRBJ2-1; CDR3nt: TGTGCCAGCAGCTTGGCTGGACTAGCGGGAGTTGAGCAGTTCTTC; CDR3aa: CASSLAGLAGVEQFF
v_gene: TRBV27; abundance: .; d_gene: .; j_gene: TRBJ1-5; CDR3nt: TGTGCCAGCAGTCCCCTGGGGGCGAGGGACCAGCCCCAGCATTTT; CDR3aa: CASSPLGARDQPQHF
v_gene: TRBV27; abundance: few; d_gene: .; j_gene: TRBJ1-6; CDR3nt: TGTGCCAGCAGTTTATTCGGTGGAACAGGGTATAATTCACCCCTCCACTTT; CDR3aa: CASSLFGGTGYNSPLHF
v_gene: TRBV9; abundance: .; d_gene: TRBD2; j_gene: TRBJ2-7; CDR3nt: TGTGCCAGCAGCCCCGGACTAGCGGAATCCTACGAGCAGTACTTC; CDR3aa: CASSPGLAESYEQYF
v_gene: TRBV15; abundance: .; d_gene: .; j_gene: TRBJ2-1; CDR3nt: TGTGCCACCAGCAGGGACAGAAGCTACAATGAGCAGTTCTTC; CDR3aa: CATSRDRSYNEQFF
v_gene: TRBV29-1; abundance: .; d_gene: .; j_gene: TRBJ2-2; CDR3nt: TGCAGCGTTAGCCAGGGATCCGCGAACACCGGGGAGCTGTTTTTT; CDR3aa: CSVSQGSANTGELFF
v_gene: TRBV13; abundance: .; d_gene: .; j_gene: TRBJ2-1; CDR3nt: TGTGCCAGCAGCTTAAGCGTACGCTCCTACAATGGGCAGTTCTTC; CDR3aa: CASSLSVRSYNGQFF
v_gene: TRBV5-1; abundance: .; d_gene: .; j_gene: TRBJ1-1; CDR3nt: TGCGCCAGCAGCGCCACAGGGTACACTGAAGCTTTCTTT; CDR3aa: CASSATGYTEAFF
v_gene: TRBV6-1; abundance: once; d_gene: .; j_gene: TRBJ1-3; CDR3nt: TGTGCCAGCAGTGAAGCGGAGGGAGCGTGGGGAAACACCATATATTTT; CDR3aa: CASSEAEGAWGNTIYF
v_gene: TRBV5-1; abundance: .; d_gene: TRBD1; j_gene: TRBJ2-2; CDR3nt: TGCGCCAGCAGCTATGGACAGGGAAGGGCCGGGGAGCTGTTTTTT; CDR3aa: CASSYGQGRAGELFF
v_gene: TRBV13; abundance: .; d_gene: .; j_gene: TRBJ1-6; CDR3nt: TGTGCCAGCAGCGCCAGCCTTGGGACGGGGGTAGGGTCACCCCTCCACTTT; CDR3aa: CASSASLGTGVGSPLHF
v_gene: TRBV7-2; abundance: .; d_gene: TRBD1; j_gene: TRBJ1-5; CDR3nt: TGTGCCAGCAGCCCACGGGACAGGGGCAATCAGCCCCAGCATTTT; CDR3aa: CASSPRDRGNQPQHF
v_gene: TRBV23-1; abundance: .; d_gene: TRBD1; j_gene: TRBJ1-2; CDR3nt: TGCGCCAGCGGCCTGGACAGGGGGCAGTGTGGCTACACCTTC; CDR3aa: CASGLDRGQCGYTF
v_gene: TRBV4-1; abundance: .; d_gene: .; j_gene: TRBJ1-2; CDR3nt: TGCGCCAGCAGCCAAACCCATGACAGACGGATTCTCTATGGCTACACCTTC; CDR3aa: CASSQTHDRRILYGYTF
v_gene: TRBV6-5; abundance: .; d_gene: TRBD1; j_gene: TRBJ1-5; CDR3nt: TGTGCCAGCAGACCGGGACAGGGGCCGAATCAGCCCCAGCATTTT; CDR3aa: CASRPGQGPNQPQHF
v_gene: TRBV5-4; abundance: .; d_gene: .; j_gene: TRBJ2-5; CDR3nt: TGTGCCAGCAGCCGCGAAGAGACCCAGTACTTC; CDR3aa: CASSREETQYF
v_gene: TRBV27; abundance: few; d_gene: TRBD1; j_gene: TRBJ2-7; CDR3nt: TGTGCCAGCAGTTTTAGTGGGACAGGGACGAGCGAGCAGTACTTC; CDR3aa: CASSFSGTGTSEQYF
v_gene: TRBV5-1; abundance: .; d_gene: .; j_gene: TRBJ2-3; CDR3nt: TGCGCCAGCAGCCCCGGACACGACACAGATACGCAGTATTTT; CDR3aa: CASSPGHDTDTQYF
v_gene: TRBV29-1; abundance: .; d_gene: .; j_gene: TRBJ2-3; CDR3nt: TGCAGCGCCGCTCCTATAGCGGATACGCAGTATTTT; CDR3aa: CSAAPIADTQYF
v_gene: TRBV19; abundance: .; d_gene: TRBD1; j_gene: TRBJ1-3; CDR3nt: TGTGCCAGTAGTATAGATCGTGATTCCGGGACAGGCGGAAACACCATATATTTT; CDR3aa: CASSIDRDSGTGGNTIYF
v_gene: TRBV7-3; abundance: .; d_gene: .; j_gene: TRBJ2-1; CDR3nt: TGTGCCAGCAGCTTATTCGACCTGGGGGGGCATGAGCAGTTCTTC; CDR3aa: CASSLFDLGGHEQFF
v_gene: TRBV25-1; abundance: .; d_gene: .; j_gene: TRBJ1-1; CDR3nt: TGTGCCAGCAGTGAATTACAGGGAATATCCACTGAAGCTTTCTTT; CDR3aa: CASSELQGISTEAFF
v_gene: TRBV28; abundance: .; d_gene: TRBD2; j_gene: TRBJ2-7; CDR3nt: TGTGCCAGCAGTAATATAGCGGGAGGCCCCTACGAGCAGTACTTC; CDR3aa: CASSNIAGGPYEQYF
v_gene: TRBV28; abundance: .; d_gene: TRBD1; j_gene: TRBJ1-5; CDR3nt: TGTGCCAGCACCGCCAAGGGAGGACAGGGCCGGACATCTCAGCATTTT; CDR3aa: CASTAKGGQGRTSQHF
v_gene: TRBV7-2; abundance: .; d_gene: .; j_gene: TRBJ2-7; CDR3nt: TGTGCCAGCAGCTTAGCGCCAGGGGACTACGAGCAGTACTTC; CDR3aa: CASSLAPGDYEQYF
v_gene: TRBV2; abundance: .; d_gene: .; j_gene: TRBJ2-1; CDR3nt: TGTGCCAGCAGTTCCAACTCGGCGGGGCAGTTCTTC; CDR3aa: CASSSNSAGQFF
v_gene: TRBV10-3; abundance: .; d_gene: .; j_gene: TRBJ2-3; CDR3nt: TGTGCCATCAGTGAGTTGCGCGGGACAGCCCGCACAGATACGCAGTATTTT; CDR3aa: CAISELRGTARTDTQYF
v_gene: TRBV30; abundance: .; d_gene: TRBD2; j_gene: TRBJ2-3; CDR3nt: TGTGCCTGGAGCGCCGGGAGAGGGCAGCGGCTAGCGGGAGCGGGTACGCAGTATTTT; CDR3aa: CAWSAGRGQRLAGAGTQYF
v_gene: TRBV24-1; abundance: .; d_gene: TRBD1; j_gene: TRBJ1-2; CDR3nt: TGTGCCACCAGTGAACCCACCGGGACAGGGGTTAGTGGCTACACCTTC; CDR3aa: CATSEPTGTGVSGYTF
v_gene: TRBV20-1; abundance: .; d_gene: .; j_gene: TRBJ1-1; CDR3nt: TGCAGTGCTAGAGGGGGGGGTTCGGCTTTCTTT; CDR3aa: CSARGGGSAFF